These 3 T cell receptor beta chains were sequenced from one sample in a study of beta chain features in type 1 diabetes. Every isolated RNA sample was fully reverse transcribed, so sequencing captured expressed TCRB transcripts. Method: immunoSEQ multiplex PCR; TCRdb's copy keeps in-frame clones and lacks some. There are approximately 250,000 clones in the sample; over 9.5% occur only once, and under 0.035% lies in the top ten. Sample: naive CD4+ T cells from blood. All receptors come from a woman aged 18-35 years in good health.

The rearrangement joins TRBV6-1 to TRBJ2-5; 11 bases line up with TRBD2. Germline V gives CDR1 MNHNS, CDR2 SASEGT. The ends lost 0 bases at V and 2 bases at J; junction bases unmatched: 2. The CDR3 runs 16 residues. The CDR3 nucleotides are TGTGCCAGCAGTGAAGCGGGACTAGCGGATCAAGAGACCCAGTACTTC. Translating gives CASSEAGLADQETQYF.

The sample holds a few counts of this clone. V usage is TRBV5-4 and J usage is TRBJ2-1; the D gene is possibly TRBD1 (5 bases). Trimming took 0 bases from V and 6 from J, leaving 7 bases between them. CDR1 and CDR2 (germline): SGHNT, YYREEE (reference sequence). This CDR3 has 13 residues. The CDR3 spells CASSLDRSNEQFF. CDR3 nucleotide sequence: TGTGCCAGCAGCTTGGACAGGTCCAATGAGCAGTTCTTC.

The V gene is TRBV7-3, the J gene TRBJ2-7; TRBD2 is a possible D gene (7 bases). The CDR3 is made up of 15 amino acids. Germline CDR1 reads SGHTA; CDR2 reads FQGTGA. V was trimmed by 1 base and J by 2 bases, leaving 12 bases between them. CDR3 in DNA: TGTGCCAGCAGCTTAAAAGGGGGGGTTCCCTACGAGCAGTACTTC. Residues: CASSLKGGVPYEQYF. Drawing the rest from reference TRBV7-3 and TRBJ2-7, the complete variable domain is GAGVSQTPSNKVTEKGKYVELRCDPISGHTALYWYRQSLGQGPEFLIYFQGTGAADDSGLPNDRFFAVRPEGSVSTLKIQRTERGDSAVYLCASSLKGGVPYEQYFGPGTRLTVT.